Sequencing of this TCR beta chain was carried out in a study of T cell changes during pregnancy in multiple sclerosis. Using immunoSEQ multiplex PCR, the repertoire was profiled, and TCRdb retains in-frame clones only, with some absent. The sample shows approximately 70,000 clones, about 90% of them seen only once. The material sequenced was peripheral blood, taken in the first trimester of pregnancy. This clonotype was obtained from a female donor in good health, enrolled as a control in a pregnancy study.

Here the CDR3 reads CASTRDRALRGNQPQHF. DNA for the CDR3: TGTGCCAGCACCCGGGACAGGGCCTTAAGGGGCAATCAGCCCCAGCATTTT. The chain recombines TRBV19 with TRBJ1-5; 9 bases align to TRBD1. CDR1 and CDR2 (germline): LNHDA, SQIVND (reference sequence). This CDR3 is built from 17 residues. The V segment lost 9 bases and the J segment 2 bases; nucleotides outside the gene matches: 14.